A selection of T cell receptor beta chains follows, all from one sample in a study of blood T cell repertoires in COVID-19. The data were produced by immunoSEQ multiplex PCR, yet TCRdb's version contains in-frame clones alone and is incomplete. Among under 40,000 clones listed, 90% were seen once. Input material: peripheral blood. The receptors originated from a man aged 55-75 years with active or convalescent COVID-19. CDR3s include the opening cysteine and the closing phenylalanine or tryptophan. The D gene is left open where the match is weak. Clone size is shown for a subset of rows, as once, few, many or a class of expanded clone.

CDR3 length: 15; D gene: NA; V gene: TRBV5-1; clone size: once; J gene: TRBJ1-1; CDR3 protein: CASSLAGSWNSEAFF; CDR3 DNA: TGCGCCAGCAGCTTGGCCGGAAGTTGGAACAGTGAAGCTTTCTTT
CDR3 length: 14; D gene: TRBD1; V gene: TRBV6-2/TRBV6-3; clone size: NA; J gene: TRBJ1-1; CDR3 protein: CASSYGGTDTEAFF; CDR3 DNA: TGTGCCAGCAGTTACGGCGGGACAGACACTGAAGCTTTCTTT
CDR3 length: 13; D gene: TRBD1; V gene: TRBV5-6; clone size: NA; J gene: TRBJ1-1; CDR3 protein: CASSHRQGGEAFF; CDR3 DNA: TGTGCCAGCAGTCATAGACAGGGAGGTGAAGCTTTCTTT
CDR3 length: 14; D gene: NA; V gene: TRBV7-8; clone size: NA; J gene: TRBJ1-4; CDR3 protein: CASRRSATNEKLFF; CDR3 DNA: TGTGCCAGCAGGCGGTCGGCGACTAATGAAAAACTGTTTTTT
CDR3 length: 17; D gene: NA; V gene: TRBV5-4; clone size: NA; J gene: TRBJ1-1; CDR3 protein: CASSSPIGQFQNTEAFF; CDR3 DNA: TGTGCCAGCAGCTCCCCCATCGGACAGTTCCAAAACACTGAAGCTTTCTTT
CDR3 length: 15; D gene: TRBD1; V gene: TRBV5-4; clone size: NA; J gene: TRBJ1-2; CDR3 protein: CASSLQGGSNYGYTF; CDR3 DNA: TGTGCCAGCAGCCTACAGGGGGGAAGTAACTATGGCTACACCTTC
CDR3 length: 16; D gene: TRBD2; V gene: TRBV5-1; clone size: NA; J gene: TRBJ2-1; CDR3 protein: CASSLYSGGAYNEQFF; CDR3 DNA: TGCGCCAGCAGCTTGTATAGCGGGGGGGCGTACAATGAGCAGTTCTTC
CDR3 length: 16; D gene: NA; V gene: TRBV7-9; clone size: NA; J gene: TRBJ2-1; CDR3 protein: CASTDDWLVLYNEQFF; CDR3 DNA: TGTGCCAGCACCGACGACTGGTTAGTCCTCTACAATGAGCAGTTCTTC
CDR3 length: 16; D gene: NA; V gene: TRBV29-1; clone size: NA; J gene: TRBJ1-1; CDR3 protein: CSVEDQRQTMNTEAFF; CDR3 DNA: TGCAGCGTTGAAGATCAGAGACAGACAATGAACACTGAAGCTTTCTTT
CDR3 length: 15; D gene: TRBD2; V gene: TRBV6-1; clone size: NA; J gene: TRBJ2-7; CDR3 protein: CASSFGLAGAYEQYF; CDR3 DNA: TGTGCCAGCAGTTTCGGACTAGCGGGAGCCTACGAGCAGTACTTC
CDR3 length: 16; D gene: NA; V gene: TRBV20-1; clone size: NA; J gene: TRBJ1-3; CDR3 protein: CSASGVAGRSGNTIYF; CDR3 DNA: TGCAGTGCTAGTGGGGTCGCAGGGCGCTCTGGAAACACCATATATTTT
CDR3 length: 14; D gene: TRBD2; V gene: TRBV7-9; clone size: once; J gene: TRBJ2-7; CDR3 protein: CASSPERDWYEQYF; CDR3 DNA: TGTGCCAGCAGCCCAGAGCGGGATTGGTACGAGCAGTACTTC
CDR3 length: 17; D gene: TRBD1; V gene: TRBV6-6; clone size: NA; J gene: TRBJ1-3; CDR3 protein: CASSPKTGESSGNTIYF; CDR3 DNA: TGTGCCAGCAGTCCTAAAACAGGGGAGAGCTCTGGAAACACCATATATTTT
CDR3 length: 16; D gene: TRBD2; V gene: TRBV28; clone size: once; J gene: TRBJ2-2; CDR3 protein: CASSLLLAGHTGELFF; CDR3 DNA: TGTGCCAGCAGTTTATTACTAGCGGGGCACACCGGGGAGCTGTTTTTT
CDR3 length: 15; D gene: NA; V gene: TRBV19; clone size: NA; J gene: TRBJ1-2; CDR3 protein: CASSTRTIGSYGYTF; CDR3 DNA: TGTGCCAGTAGTACACGGACAATCGGGAGCTATGGCTACACCTTC
CDR3 length: 14; D gene: NA; V gene: TRBV19; clone size: NA; J gene: TRBJ1-3; CDR3 protein: CASSDEGVGNTIYF; CDR3 DNA: TGTGCCAGTAGTGACGAAGGGGTTGGAAACACCATATATTTT
CDR3 length: 18; D gene: TRBD1; V gene: TRBV4-1; clone size: once; J gene: TRBJ1-2; CDR3 protein: CASSHPGTGGGLVYGYTF; CDR3 DNA: TGCGCCAGCAGCCACCCGGGGACAGGGGGGGGTCTCGTCTATGGCTACACCTTC
CDR3 length: 15; D gene: NA; V gene: TRBV28; clone size: once; J gene: TRBJ1-4; CDR3 protein: CASSLGGGDGEKLFF; CDR3 DNA: TGTGCCAGCAGTTTAGGAGGGGGGGACGGTGAAAAACTGTTTTTT
CDR3 length: 13; D gene: TRBD1; V gene: TRBV18; clone size: NA; J gene: TRBJ1-1; CDR3 protein: CASSQGARTEAFF; CDR3 DNA: TGTGCCAGCTCACAGGGGGCTCGGACTGAAGCTTTCTTT
CDR3 length: 14; D gene: TRBD1; V gene: TRBV15; clone size: NA; J gene: TRBJ2-2; CDR3 protein: CATSRDRNTGELFF; CDR3 DNA: TGTGCCACCAGTCGGGACAGAAACACCGGGGAGCTGTTTTTT
CDR3 length: 18; D gene: TRBD1; V gene: TRBV3-1/TRBV3-2; clone size: NA; J gene: TRBJ1-5; CDR3 protein: CASSLFFPGQGSNQPQHF; CDR3 DNA: TGTGCCAGCAGCCTTTTTTTTCCGGGACAGGGGAGCAATCAGCCCCAGCATTTT
CDR3 length: 16; D gene: NA; V gene: TRBV11-2; clone size: NA; J gene: TRBJ2-7; CDR3 protein: CASSLVDPRLSYEQYF; CDR3 DNA: TGTGCCAGCAGCTTAGTAGATCCTCGTCTCTCCTACGAGCAGTACTTC
CDR3 length: 16; D gene: TRBD2; V gene: TRBV5-1; clone size: NA; J gene: TRBJ2-1; CDR3 protein: CASSSSSGGAYNEQFF; CDR3 DNA: TGCGCCAGCAGCTCGTCGAGCGGGGGAGCCTACAATGAGCAGTTCTTC
CDR3 length: 16; D gene: TRBD1; V gene: TRBV7-8; clone size: NA; J gene: TRBJ1-2; CDR3 protein: CASSLGGQQMNYGYTF; CDR3 DNA: TGTGCCAGCAGCTTAGGGGGACAGCAAATGAACTATGGCTACACCTTC
CDR3 length: 15; D gene: TRBD1; V gene: TRBV5-5; clone size: few; J gene: TRBJ1-1; CDR3 protein: CASSRRGQDNTEAFF; CDR3 DNA: TGTGCCAGCAGCCGCAGGGGACAGGACAACACTGAAGCTTTCTTT
CDR3 length: 16; D gene: NA; V gene: TRBV13; clone size: few; J gene: TRBJ1-3; CDR3 protein: CASSLNYRNTGNTIYF; CDR3 DNA: TGTGCCAGCAGCCTAAATTACAGGAATACTGGAAACACCATATATTTT
CDR3 length: 15; D gene: NA; V gene: TRBV11-2; clone size: NA; J gene: TRBJ1-2; CDR3 protein: CASSLPQTGRHGYTF; CDR3 DNA: TGTGCCAGCAGCTTACCACAAACGGGTAGGCATGGCTACACCTTC
CDR3 length: 18; D gene: NA; V gene: TRBV4-1; clone size: NA; J gene: TRBJ1-2; CDR3 protein: CASSQDQPTGGRNYGYTF; CDR3 DNA: TGCGCCAGCAGCCAAGATCAGCCCACGGGGGGCAGGAACTATGGCTACACCTTC
CDR3 length: 14; D gene: TRBD1; V gene: TRBV6-1; clone size: NA; J gene: TRBJ1-5; CDR3 protein: CASSDQGENQPQHF; CDR3 DNA: TGTGCCAGCAGTGACCAGGGGGAAAATCAGCCCCAGCATTTT
CDR3 length: 17; D gene: TRBD2; V gene: TRBV4-1; clone size: few; J gene: TRBJ2-3; CDR3 protein: CASSQVGTSGRKDTQYF; CDR3 DNA: TGCGCCAGCAGCCAAGTCGGGACTAGCGGGAGAAAGGATACGCAGTATTTT
CDR3 length: 16; D gene: TRBD1; V gene: TRBV5-1; clone size: NA; J gene: TRBJ1-3; CDR3 protein: CASSLAWTGSGNTIYF; CDR3 DNA: TGCGCCAGCAGCTTGGCCTGGACAGGGTCTGGAAACACCATATATTTT
CDR3 length: 15; D gene: NA; V gene: TRBV9; clone size: NA; J gene: TRBJ2-2; CDR3 protein: CASSVGQVRTGELFF; CDR3 DNA: TGTGCCAGCAGCGTAGGACAGGTTCGCACCGGGGAGCTGTTTTTT
CDR3 length: 15; D gene: TRBD1; V gene: TRBV5-4; clone size: NA; J gene: TRBJ2-3; CDR3 protein: CASSSGTGFADTQYF; CDR3 DNA: TGTGCCAGCAGCTCCGGGACAGGGTTTGCAGATACGCAGTATTTT
CDR3 length: 14; D gene: NA; V gene: TRBV7-9; clone size: NA; J gene: TRBJ2-7; CDR3 protein: CASSLGQNPYEQYF; CDR3 DNA: TGTGCCAGCAGCTTAGGGCAGAATCCTTACGAGCAGTACTTC
CDR3 length: 18; D gene: NA; V gene: TRBV4-1; clone size: NA; J gene: TRBJ2-1; CDR3 protein: CASSQEVHVSSAYNEQFF; CDR3 DNA: TGCGCCAGCAGCCAAGAAGTTCATGTGTCTAGCGCTTACAATGAGCAGTTCTTC
CDR3 length: 13; D gene: NA; V gene: TRBV7-7; clone size: NA; J gene: TRBJ2-1; CDR3 protein: CASSLAERSEQFF; CDR3 DNA: TGTGCTAGCAGCTTAGCCGAACGGAGTGAGCAGTTCTTC
CDR3 length: 13; D gene: TRBD2; V gene: TRBV11-2; clone size: once; J gene: TRBJ2-1; CDR3 protein: CASRLAGDNEQFF; CDR3 DNA: TGTGCCAGTAGACTAGCGGGAGACAATGAGCAGTTCTTC
CDR3 length: 18; D gene: TRBD1; V gene: TRBV4-1; clone size: NA; J gene: TRBJ2-3; CDR3 protein: CASRPRLYRQGRTDTQYF; CDR3 DNA: TGCGCCAGCAGGCCAAGACTATACCGACAGGGTCGCACAGATACGCAGTATTTT
CDR3 length: 15; D gene: TRBD1; V gene: TRBV2; clone size: NA; J gene: TRBJ1-2; CDR3 protein: CASTSPGQVFPGYTF; CDR3 DNA: TGTGCCAGCACCTCTCCGGGACAGGTATTTCCAGGCTACACCTTC
CDR3 length: 19; D gene: TRBD1; V gene: TRBV15; clone size: NA; J gene: TRBJ2-4; CDR3 protein: CATSREQGAALLAKNIQYF; CDR3 DNA: TGTGCCACCAGCAGAGAACAGGGGGCGGCTCTTCTAGCCAAAAACATTCAGTACTTC
CDR3 length: 16; D gene: TRBD2; V gene: TRBV10-3; clone size: NA; J gene: TRBJ2-3; CDR3 protein: CAISENLWGGSDTQYF; CDR3 DNA: TGTGCCATCAGTGAAAATCTCTGGGGGGGGTCAGATACGCAGTATTTT
CDR3 length: 15; D gene: TRBD1; V gene: TRBV28; clone size: NA; J gene: TRBJ1-5; CDR3 protein: CASSTGTGDVQPQHF; CDR3 DNA: TGTGCCAGCAGCACCGGGACAGGGGACGTTCAGCCCCAGCATTTT